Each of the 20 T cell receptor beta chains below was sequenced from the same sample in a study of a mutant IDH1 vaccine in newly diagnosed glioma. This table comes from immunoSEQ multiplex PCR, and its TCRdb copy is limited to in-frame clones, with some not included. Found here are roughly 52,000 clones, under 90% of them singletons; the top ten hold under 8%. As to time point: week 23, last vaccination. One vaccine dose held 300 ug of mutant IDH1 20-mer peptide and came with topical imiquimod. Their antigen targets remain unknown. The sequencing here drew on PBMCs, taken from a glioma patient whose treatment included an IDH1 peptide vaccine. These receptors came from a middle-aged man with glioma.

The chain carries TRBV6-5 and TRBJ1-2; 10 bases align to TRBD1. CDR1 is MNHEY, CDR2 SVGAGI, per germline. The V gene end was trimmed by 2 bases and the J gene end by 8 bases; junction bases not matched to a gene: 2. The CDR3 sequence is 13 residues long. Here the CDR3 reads CASSYRDRGGYTF. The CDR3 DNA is TGTGCCAGCAGTTACAGGGACAGGGGAGGCTACACCTTC.

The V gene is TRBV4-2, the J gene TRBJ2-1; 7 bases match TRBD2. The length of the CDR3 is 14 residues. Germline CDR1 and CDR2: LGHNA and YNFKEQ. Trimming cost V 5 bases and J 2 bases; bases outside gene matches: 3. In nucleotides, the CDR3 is TGTGCCAGCAGCTACGGGGGGACCTACAATGAGCAGTTCTTC. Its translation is CASSYGGTYNEQFF.

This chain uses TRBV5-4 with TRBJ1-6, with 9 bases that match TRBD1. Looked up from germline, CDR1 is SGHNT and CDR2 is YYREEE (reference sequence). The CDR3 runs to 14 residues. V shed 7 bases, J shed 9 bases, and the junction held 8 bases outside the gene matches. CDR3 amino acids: CASSVRQGGSPLHF. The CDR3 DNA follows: TGTGCCAGCTCGGTCCGACAGGGGGGTTCACCCCTCCACTTT.

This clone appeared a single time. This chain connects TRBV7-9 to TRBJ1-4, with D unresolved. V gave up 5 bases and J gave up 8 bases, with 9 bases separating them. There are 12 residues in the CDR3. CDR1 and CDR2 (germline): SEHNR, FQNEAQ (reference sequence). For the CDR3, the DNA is TGTGCCAGCAGCGCCTTGGGGGAAAAACTGTTTTTT. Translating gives CASSALGEKLFF.

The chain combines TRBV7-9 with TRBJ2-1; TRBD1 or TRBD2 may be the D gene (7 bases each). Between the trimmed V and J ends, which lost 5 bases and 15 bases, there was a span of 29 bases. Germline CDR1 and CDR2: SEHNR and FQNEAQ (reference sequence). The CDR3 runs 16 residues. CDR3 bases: TGTGCCAGCAGCCCAGGCGGGGGTAAGACAGGGAAGGGTCCGTTCTTC. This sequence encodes CASSPGGGKTGKGPFF.

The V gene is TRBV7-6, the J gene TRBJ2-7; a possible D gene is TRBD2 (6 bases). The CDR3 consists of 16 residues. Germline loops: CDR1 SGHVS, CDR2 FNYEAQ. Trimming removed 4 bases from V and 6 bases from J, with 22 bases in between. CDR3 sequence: CASSSGRMPRGGEQYF. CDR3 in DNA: TGTGCCAGCAGCTCTGGACGGATGCCTCGGGGAGGCGAGCAGTACTTC.

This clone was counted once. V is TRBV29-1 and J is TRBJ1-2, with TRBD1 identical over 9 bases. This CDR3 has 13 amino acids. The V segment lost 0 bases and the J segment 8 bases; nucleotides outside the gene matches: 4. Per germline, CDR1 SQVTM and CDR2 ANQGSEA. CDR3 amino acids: CSVEDGTGRGYTF. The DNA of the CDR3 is TGCAGCGTTGAAGACGGGACAGGGAGAGGCTACACCTTC.

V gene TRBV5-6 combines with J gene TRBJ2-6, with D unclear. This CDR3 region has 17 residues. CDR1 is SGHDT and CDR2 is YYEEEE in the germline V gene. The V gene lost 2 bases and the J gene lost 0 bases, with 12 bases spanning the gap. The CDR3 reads CASSLAMSSSGANVLTF. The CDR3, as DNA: TGTGCCAGCAGCTTAGCGATGTCCAGCTCTGGGGCCAACGTCCTGACTTTC.

Here the CDR3 DNA reads TGTGCCAGCAGCTTCCCTCAGGCAGGGGGGTCCTACGAGCAGTACTTC. Translated: CASSFPQAGGSYEQYF. The chain carries TRBV7-8 and TRBJ2-7, with a weak D call TRBD1 (7 bases). The germline V gene encodes CDR1 SGHVS and CDR2 FQNEAQ. CDR3 length: 16 residues. Trimming cost V 3 bases and J 1 base, with 16 bases left between them.

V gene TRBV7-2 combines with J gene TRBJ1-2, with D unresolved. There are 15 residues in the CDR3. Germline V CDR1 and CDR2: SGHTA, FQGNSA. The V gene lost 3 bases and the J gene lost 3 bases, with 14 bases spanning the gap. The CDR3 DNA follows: TGTGCCAGCAGCTTGCGGCTGGGCGCAGACTATGGCTACACCTTC. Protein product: CASSLRLGADYGYTF.

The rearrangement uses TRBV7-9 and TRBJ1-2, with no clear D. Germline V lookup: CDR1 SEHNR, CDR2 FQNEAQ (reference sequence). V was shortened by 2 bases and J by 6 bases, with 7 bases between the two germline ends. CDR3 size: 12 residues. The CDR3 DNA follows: TGTGCCAGCAGCTTATCCCAGGATGGCTACACCTTC. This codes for CASSLSQDGYTF.

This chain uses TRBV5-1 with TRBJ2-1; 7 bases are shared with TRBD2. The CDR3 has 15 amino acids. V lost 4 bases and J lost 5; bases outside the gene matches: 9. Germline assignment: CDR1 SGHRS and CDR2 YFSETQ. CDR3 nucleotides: TGCGCCAGCAGCCCCAGCGGGACTATCAACAATGAGCAGTTCTTC. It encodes CASSPSGTINNEQFF.

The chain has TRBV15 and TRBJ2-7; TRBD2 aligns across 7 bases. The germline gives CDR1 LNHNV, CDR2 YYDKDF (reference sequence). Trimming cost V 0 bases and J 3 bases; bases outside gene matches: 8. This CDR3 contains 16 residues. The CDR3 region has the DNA TGTGCCACCAGCAGAGAATCCGCGGGGGAAATCTACGAGCAGTACTTC. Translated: CATSRESAGEIYEQYF.

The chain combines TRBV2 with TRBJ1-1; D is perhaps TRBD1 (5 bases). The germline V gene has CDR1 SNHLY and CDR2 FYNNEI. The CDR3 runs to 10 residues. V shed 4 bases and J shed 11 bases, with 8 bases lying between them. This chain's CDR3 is CASSGGVAFF. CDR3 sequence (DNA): TGTGCCAGCAGTGGGGGGGTGGCTTTCTTT.

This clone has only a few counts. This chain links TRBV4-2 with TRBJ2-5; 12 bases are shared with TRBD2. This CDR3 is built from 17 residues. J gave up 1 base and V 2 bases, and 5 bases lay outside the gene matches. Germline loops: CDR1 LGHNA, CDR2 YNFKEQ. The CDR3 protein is CASSQTSSGGAQETQYF. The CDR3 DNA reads TGTGCCAGCAGCCAAACGTCTAGCGGGGGGGCCCAAGAGACCCAGTACTTC.

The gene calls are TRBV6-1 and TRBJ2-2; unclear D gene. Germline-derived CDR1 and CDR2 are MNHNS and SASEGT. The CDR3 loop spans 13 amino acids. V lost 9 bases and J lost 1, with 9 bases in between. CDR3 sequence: CARRDQNTGELFF. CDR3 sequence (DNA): TGTGCCAGACGAGACCAGAACACCGGGGAGCTGTTTTTT.

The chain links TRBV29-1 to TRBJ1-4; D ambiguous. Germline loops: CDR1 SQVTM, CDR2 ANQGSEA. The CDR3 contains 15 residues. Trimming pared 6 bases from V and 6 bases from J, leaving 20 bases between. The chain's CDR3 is CSVLGSRFADEKLFF. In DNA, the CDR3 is TGCAGCGTCCTCGGGAGTAGGTTTGCGGATGAAAAACTGTTTTTT.

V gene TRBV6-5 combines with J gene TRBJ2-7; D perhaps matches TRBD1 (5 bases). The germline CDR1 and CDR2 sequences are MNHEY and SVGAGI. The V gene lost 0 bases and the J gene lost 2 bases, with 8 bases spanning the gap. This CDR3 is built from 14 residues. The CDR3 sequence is CASSYSHRTYEQYF. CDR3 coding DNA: TGTGCCAGCAGTTACTCCCACAGGACCTACGAGCAGTACTTC.

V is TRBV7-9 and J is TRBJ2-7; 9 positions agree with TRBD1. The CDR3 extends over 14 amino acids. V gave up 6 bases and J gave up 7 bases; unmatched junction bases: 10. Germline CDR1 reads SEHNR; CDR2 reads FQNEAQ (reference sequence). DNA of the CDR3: TGTGCCAGCAGGGTGACAGGGGGGGGTAAGGAGCAGTACTTC. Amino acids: CASRVTGGGKEQYF.

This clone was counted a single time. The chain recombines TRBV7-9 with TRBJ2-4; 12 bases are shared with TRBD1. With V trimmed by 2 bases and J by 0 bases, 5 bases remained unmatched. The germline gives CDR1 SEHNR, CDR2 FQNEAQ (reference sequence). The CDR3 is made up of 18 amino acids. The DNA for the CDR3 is TGTGCCAGCAGCTTATGGGACAGGGGGCCAAGAGCCAAAAACATTCAGTACTTC. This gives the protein CASSLWDRGPRAKNIQYF.